What follows is one TCR beta chain and its context. Antigen unknown. These data belong to a study of identifying expanded T cells in peripheral blood. Study results and limitations: Roughly two-week clone count variance significantly increased as total template count grew. Technical replicates showed about 1.1 changed clones; two weeks about 16.4; four weeks 19.

Data came from immunoSEQ multiplex PCR; TCRdb stores just in-frame clones and leaves some out. The sample carries tens of thousands of clones, around 90% recorded once. Collection occurred without any documented infections or immune events in donors. Germline loops: CDR1 SQVTM, CDR2 ANQGSEA. V lost 6 bases, J lost 4 bases, and 18 bases lay in between. The CDR3 is made up of 14 amino acids. This clonotype originated in a person aged 18 to 75 in good health. The specimen sequenced was blood. The J gene is TRBJ2-5, the V gene TRBV29-1, with a possible D match to TRBD2 (6 bases). The CDR3 sequence: CSVTPGRRGETQYF. As DNA, the CDR3 is TGCAGCGTCACACCGGGCCGGAGGGGAGAGACCCAGTACTTC.